The TCR beta chain described here comes from a study of cytomegalovirus exposure and HLA in healthy donors. The CDR3 length is 16 residues. Germline V CDR1 and CDR2: LNHDA, SQIVND (reference sequence). V shed 5 bases, J shed 3 bases, and the junction held 11 bases outside the gene matches. The sample holds a few counts of this clone. The PCR made use of 60 Vbeta and 13 Jbeta primers. Data came from immunoSEQ multiplex PCR; TCRdb stores just in-frame clones and leaves some out. The sample includes about 79,000 clones, about 71% seen only once; the top ten take just over 8%. The chain employs TRBV19 and TRBJ2-7; 9 bases align to TRBD1. Material for sequencing was PBMCs. The sequence derives from a man in his sixties in good health and CMV-seronegative. CDR3 region: CASSQPRTGVIYEQYF. CDR3 coding DNA: TGTGCCAGTAGTCAACCCCGGACAGGGGTCATCTACGAGCAGTACTTC.